The 25 T cell receptor beta chains below were found in one sample sequenced in a study of blood T cell repertoires in COVID-19. Produced via immunoSEQ multiplex PCR; TCRdb's table is partial and in-frame only. The profile shows 110,000 or so clones, approximately 90% of them singletons. The specimen sequenced was peripheral blood. These receptors were obtained from a human donor in a cohort sampled during active COVID-19.

The chain recombines TRBV3-1 (or the pseudogene TRBV3-2) with TRBJ2-7; perhaps TRBD1 as D (6 bases). Trimming stripped 0 bases from V and 2 bases from J, with 8 bases between. Looked up from germline, CDR1 is LGHDT and CDR2 is YNNKEL (reference sequence). This CDR3 spans 14 amino acids. The CDR3 protein is CASSQDRGAYEQYF. CDR3 bases: TGTGCCAGCAGCCAAGACAGGGGCGCCTACGAGCAGTACTTC.

The rearrangement links TRBV4-3 to TRBJ2-4; the match to TRBD1 covers 7 bases. The V gene end was trimmed by 2 bases and the J gene end by 2 bases; junction bases not matched to a gene: 3. The V gene's germline CDR1 is LGHNA and CDR2 YSLEER. The CDR3 contains 15 residues. The CDR3 sequence: CASSQNRGTKNIQYF. Written as DNA, the CDR3 is TGCGCCAGCAGCCAAAACAGGGGAACCAAAAACATTCAGTACTTC.

The rearrangement links TRBV5-1 to TRBJ1-2; 9 bases map to TRBD1. The germline CDR1 and CDR2 sequences are SGHRS and YFSETQ. CDR3 length equals 15 residues. With 4 bases clipped from V and 8 bases from J, the junction kept 12 bases outside the gene matches. CDR3 loop: CASSLRFDRGLGYTF. The CDR3 coding sequence is TGCGCCAGCAGCCTTAGATTCGACAGGGGGTTGGGCTACACCTTC.

This clone occurred once. The genes are TRBV6-1 and TRBJ1-2; D is possibly TRBD1 (6 bases). Deletions cut 3 bases from V and 4 bases from J, with 12 bases between. The CDR3 is 14 residues long. Germline CDR1 and CDR2: MNHNS and SASEGT. DNA for the CDR3: TGTGCCAGCAGTGATGACAGGCACGCCTATGGCTACACCTTC. This gives the protein CASSDDRHAYGYTF.

Remarks on this clone: One junction end disagrees with the germline gene, perhaps due to a read error. This chain uses TRBV7-7 with TRBJ2-1; D possibly corresponds to TRBD1 (8 bases). This CDR3 region has 17 residues. In germline, CDR1 is SSHAT, CDR2 FNYEAQ (reference sequence). The CDR3 spells CASSRRTGRGSYNEQFF. The CDR3, as DNA: TGTGCTAGCAGCCGCCGGACAGGGCGGGGGTCCTACAATGAGCAGTTCTTC.

The chain has TRBV4-1 and TRBJ2-2; 10 bases line up with TRBD2. This CDR3 comprises 17 residues. Germline CDR1 is MGHRA and CDR2 is YSYEKL. The V gene end was trimmed by 0 bases and the J gene end by 5 bases; junction bases not matched to a gene: 6. CDR3 in amino acids: CASSQESVLAGTGELFF. The CDR3 region has the DNA TGCGCCAGCAGCCAAGAATCCGTACTAGCGGGGACCGGGGAGCTGTTTTTT.

The gene calls are TRBV3-1 (or the pseudogene TRBV3-2) and TRBJ1-2; D gene unclear. The CDR3 runs to 13 residues. Trimming took 0 bases from V and 8 from J, leaving 10 bases between them. Germline-derived CDR1 and CDR2 are LGHDT and YNNKEL (reference sequence). CDR3 protein: CASSQESGGGYTF. As DNA, the CDR3 is TGTGCCAGCAGCCAAGAGTCGGGAGGAGGCTACACCTTC.

The chain employs TRBV6-2 or TRBV6-3 and TRBJ2-7; 7 nucleotides line up with TRBD1. The CDR3 consists of 14 residues. Germline assignment: CDR1 MNHEY and CDR2 SVGEGT. V lost 5 bases to trimming and J lost 4 bases; unmatched junction nucleotides: 8. The CDR3 here is CASSRRDSLYEQYF. The CDR3 DNA reads TGTGCCAGCAGTCGCCGGGACAGTTTATACGAGCAGTACTTC.

The chain recombines TRBV6-4 with TRBJ2-7, with 8 bases identical to TRBD2. The CDR3 contains 13 residues. Germline loops: CDR1 MRHNA, CDR2 SNTAGT. J was trimmed by 3 bases and V by 5 bases; bases with no gene match: 3. CDR3 sequence (DNA): TGTGCCAGCAGTCACGGGGGGGACTACGAGCAGTACTTC. It specifies CASSHGGDYEQYF.

The CDR3 loop reads CASSFQGDETQYF. As DNA, the CDR3 is TGTGCCAGCAGTTTTCAGGGGGATGAGACCCAGTACTTC. V and J are TRBV12-3 or TRBV12-4 and TRBJ2-5, with 7 nucleotides matching TRBD1. The ends lost 3 bases at V and 5 bases at J; junction bases unmatched: 3. This CDR3 has 13 amino acids.

This chain links TRBV6-6 with TRBJ1-3, with TRBD1 as a possible D gene (6 bases). Germline V gene sequence: CDR1 MNHNY, CDR2 SVGAGI (reference sequence). Trimming left V 2 bases short and J 0 bases short, with 8 bases between. This CDR3 has 15 amino acids. CDR3: CASSYEGVSGNTIYF. Written as DNA, the CDR3 is TGTGCCAGCAGTTACGAGGGGGTCTCTGGAAACACCATATATTTT.

V gene TRBV28 combines with J gene TRBJ2-7; 10 bases are shared with TRBD1. Germline-derived CDR1 and CDR2 are MDHEN and SYDVKM. Unmatched junction bases numbered 8, after V lost 8 bases and J lost 1 base. This CDR3 has 15 residues. This CDR3 is CASRLDRGFSYEQYF. CDR3 DNA sequence: TGTGCCAGCCGACTGGACAGGGGGTTTTCCTACGAGCAGTACTTC. The full variable domain, in which reference TRBV28 and TRBJ2-7 provide the parts outside the CDR3, is DVKVTQSSRYLVKRTGEKVFLECVQDMDHENMFWYRQDPGLGLRLIYFSYDVKMKEKGDIPEGYSVSREKKERFSLILESASTNQTSMYLCASRLDRGFSYEQYFGPGTRLTVT.

CDR3 bases: TGTGCCATCAGTGAGTCCCGACAGAGCAACTATGGCTACACCTTC. Translation: CAISESRQSNYGYTF. The chain has TRBV10-3 and TRBJ1-2; weak D call: TRBD1 (5 bases). CDR1 and CDR2 from the germline V gene are ENHRY and SYGVKD. The V end was cut by 0 bases, the J end by 2 bases, with 10 bases between. The CDR3 is made up of 15 amino acids.

The chain uses TRBV7-2 and TRBJ2-3; 7 nucleotides line up with TRBD2. This CDR3 comprises 16 residues. Per germline, CDR1 SGHTA and CDR2 FQGNSA. V gave up 4 bases and J gave up 4 bases; unmatched junction bases: 11. The CDR3 nucleotides are TGTGCCAGCAGCTCGACTAGCTCGGGACGAGCAGATACGCAGTATTTT. Translation: CASSSTSSGRADTQYF.

The rearrangement joins TRBV3-1 (or the pseudogene TRBV3-2) to TRBJ1-2, with D uncertain. Trimming left V 4 bases short and J 0 bases short, with 12 bases between. This CDR3 comprises 15 residues. Germline V gene sequence: CDR1 LGHDT, CDR2 YNNKEL (reference sequence). The CDR3, as DNA: TGTGCCAGCAGCCCGAACAGAACCCCTAACTATGGCTACACCTTC. Translating gives CASSPNRTPNYGYTF.

V is TRBV7-9 and J is TRBJ2-5; 8 bases map to TRBD2. This CDR3 has 12 residues. CDR1 is SEHNR and CDR2 is FQNEAQ in the germline V gene (reference sequence). Trimming cost V 5 bases and J 7 bases; bases outside gene matches: 3. CDR3 DNA: TGTGCCAGCAGCACGGCGGGGGGGACCCAGTACTTC. Its translation: CASSTAGGTQYF.

The rearrangement links TRBV6-2 or TRBV6-3 to TRBJ1-1; TRBD1 aligns across 7 bases. Germline CDR1 MNHEY, CDR2 SVGEGT. V gave up 5 bases and J gave up 2 bases; unmatched junction bases: 8. The CDR3 runs 15 residues. CDR3 DNA sequence: TGTGCCAGCAGTCCCTACAGGGGAGGAAACACTGAAGCTTTCTTT. Its protein product is CASSPYRGGNTEAFF.

The rearrangement uses TRBV5-1 and TRBJ2-6; D is possibly TRBD1 (6 bases). V was clipped by 4 bases and J by 4 bases, with 15 bases between them. The length of the CDR3 is 16 residues. In germline, CDR1 is SGHRS, CDR2 YFSETQ. CDR3 amino acids: CASSEGTTRGANVLTF. CDR3 DNA sequence: TGCGCCAGCAGCGAAGGGACAACCCGGGGGGCCAACGTCCTGACTTTC.

In its sample, this clone was seen many times. The chain carries TRBV5-1 and TRBJ1-1; 7 bases match TRBD1. There are 15 residues in the CDR3. In germline, CDR1 is SGHRS, CDR2 YFSETQ. Germline trimming cut 4 bases from V and 9 bases from J; bases unmatched to any gene: 15. This chain's CDR3 is CASSPDRVAGFQAFF. Written as DNA, the CDR3 is TGCGCCAGCAGCCCAGACAGGGTTGCTGGGTTTCAAGCTTTCTTT.

Only one count was recorded for this clone. The chain carries TRBV9 and TRBJ2-1; TRBD1 is a possible D gene (6 bases). The CDR3 length is 14 residues. Deletions cut 2 bases from V and 6 bases from J, with 12 bases between. CDR1 is SGDLS and CDR2 is YYNGEE in the germline V gene. The CDR3 sequence: CASSVGTGSNEQFF. CDR3 nucleotide sequence: TGTGCCAGCAGCGTCGGAACAGGGTCCAATGAGCAGTTCTTC.

The rearrangement joins TRBV5-6 to TRBJ2-7; 9 bases agree with TRBD2. Unmatched junction bases numbered 2, after V lost 4 bases and J lost 0 bases. The CDR3 is made up of 14 amino acids. Germline CDR1 SGHDT, CDR2 YYEEEE. The CDR3 reads CASSSSGSSYEQYF. Written as DNA, the CDR3 is TGTGCCAGCAGCAGTAGCGGGAGCTCCTACGAGCAGTACTTC.

The chain carries TRBV5-6 and TRBJ2-7; 7 bases map to TRBD2. CDR3 length: 16 residues. From germline, CDR1 is SGHDT and CDR2 YYEEEE. J was trimmed by 4 bases and V by 4 bases; bases with no gene match: 14. CDR3 nucleotides: TGTGCCAGCAGCCCCCCCCGGGGTAGGGGAGGGTACGAGCAGTACTTC. It specifies CASSPPRGRGGYEQYF.

V and J are TRBV5-4 and TRBJ2-7; 7 bases agree with TRBD2. CDR1 SGHNT and CDR2 YYREEE come from the germline V gene (reference sequence). The ends lost 4 bases at V and 3 bases at J; junction bases unmatched: 10. The CDR3 has 15 amino acids. In DNA form, the CDR3 reads TGTGCCAGCAGCCCCGGAGCGGGGACGAACTACGAGCAGTACTTC. Its protein is CASSPGAGTNYEQYF.

V gene TRBV20-1 combines with J gene TRBJ1-1; D ambiguous. Deletions cut 3 bases from V and 5 bases from J, with 16 bases between. The CDR3 consists of 14 residues. The germline CDR1 and CDR2 sequences are DFQATT and SNEGSKA (reference sequence). The CDR3 protein is CSASPAGSYTEAFF. For the CDR3, the DNA is TGCAGTGCTAGTCCCGCAGGATCATATACTGAAGCTTTCTTT.

The chain combines TRBV6-2 or TRBV6-3 with TRBJ2-7, with 7 bases that match TRBD1. Germline-derived CDR1 and CDR2 are MNHEY and SVGEGT. The CDR3 length is 13 residues. J gave up 3 bases and V 4 bases, and 3 bases lay outside the gene matches. The CDR3 loop is CASSLQGFYEQYF. The CDR3, as DNA: TGTGCCAGCAGTTTACAGGGGTTCTACGAGCAGTACTTC.